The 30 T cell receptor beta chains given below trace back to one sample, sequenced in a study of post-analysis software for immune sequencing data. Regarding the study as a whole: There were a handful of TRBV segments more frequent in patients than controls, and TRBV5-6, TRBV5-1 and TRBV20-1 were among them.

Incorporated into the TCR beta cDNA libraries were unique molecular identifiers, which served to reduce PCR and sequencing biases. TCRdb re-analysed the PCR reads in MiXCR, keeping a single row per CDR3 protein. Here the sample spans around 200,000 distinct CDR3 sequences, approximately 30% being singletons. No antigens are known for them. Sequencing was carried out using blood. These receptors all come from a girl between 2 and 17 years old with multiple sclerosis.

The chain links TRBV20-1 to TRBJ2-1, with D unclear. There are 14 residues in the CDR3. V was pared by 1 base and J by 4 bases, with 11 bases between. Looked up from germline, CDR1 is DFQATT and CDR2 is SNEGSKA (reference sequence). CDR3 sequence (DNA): TGCAGTGCTAGAGGGTTAGAGGAGTACAATGAGCAGTTCTTC. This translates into CSARGLEEYNEQFF.

This CDR3 is CASSEVGEQYF. DNA of the CDR3: TGTGCCAGCAGTGAAGTGGGGGAGCAGTACTTC. The chain has TRBV2 and TRBJ2-7; D is unresolved. The V and J ends lost 1 base and 7 bases respectively, with 5 bases between them. Germline CDR1 SNHLY, CDR2 FYNNEI. The CDR3 spans 11 residues.

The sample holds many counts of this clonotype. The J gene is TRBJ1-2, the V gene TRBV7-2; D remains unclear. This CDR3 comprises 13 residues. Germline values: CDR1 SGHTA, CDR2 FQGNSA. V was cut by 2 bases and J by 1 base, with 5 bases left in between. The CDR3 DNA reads TGTGCCAGCAGCTTATACGTTAACTATGGCTACACCTTC. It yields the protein CASSLYVNYGYTF.

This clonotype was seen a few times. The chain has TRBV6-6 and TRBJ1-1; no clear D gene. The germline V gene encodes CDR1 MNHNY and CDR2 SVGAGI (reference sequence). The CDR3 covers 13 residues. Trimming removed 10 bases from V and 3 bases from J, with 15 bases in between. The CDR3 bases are TGTGCCACCTCCCGTCTCGGTGACACTGAAGCTTTCTTT. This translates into CATSRLGDTEAFF.

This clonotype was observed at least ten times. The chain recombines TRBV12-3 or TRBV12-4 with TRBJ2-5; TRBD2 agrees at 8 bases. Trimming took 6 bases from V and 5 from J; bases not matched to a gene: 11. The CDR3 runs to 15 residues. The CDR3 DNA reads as TGTGCCAGCAGCACAACCGGGACTAGAAGGGAGACCCAGTACTTC. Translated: CASSTTGTRRETQYF.

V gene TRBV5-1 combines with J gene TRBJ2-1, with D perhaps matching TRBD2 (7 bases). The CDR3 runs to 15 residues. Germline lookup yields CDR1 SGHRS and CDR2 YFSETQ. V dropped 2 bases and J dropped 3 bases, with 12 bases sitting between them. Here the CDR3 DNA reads TGCGCCAGCAGCTTTCCGGGGGGCCTCTACAATGAGCAGTTCTTC. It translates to CASSFPGGLYNEQFF.

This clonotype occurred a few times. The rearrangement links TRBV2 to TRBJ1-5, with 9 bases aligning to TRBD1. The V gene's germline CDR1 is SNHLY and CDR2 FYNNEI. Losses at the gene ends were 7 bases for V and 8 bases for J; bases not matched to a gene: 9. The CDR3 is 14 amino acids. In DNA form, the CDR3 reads TGTGCCAGCAATATGGACAGGGGTGGTGAGCCCCAGCATTTT. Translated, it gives CASNMDRGGEPQHF.

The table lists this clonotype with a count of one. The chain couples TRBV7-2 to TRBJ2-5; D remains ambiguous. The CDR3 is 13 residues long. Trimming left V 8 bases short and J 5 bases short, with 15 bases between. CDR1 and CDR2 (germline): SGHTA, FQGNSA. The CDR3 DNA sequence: TGTGCCAGCTCAGGTCAATCTTATGAGACCCAGTACTTC. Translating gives CASSGQSYETQYF.

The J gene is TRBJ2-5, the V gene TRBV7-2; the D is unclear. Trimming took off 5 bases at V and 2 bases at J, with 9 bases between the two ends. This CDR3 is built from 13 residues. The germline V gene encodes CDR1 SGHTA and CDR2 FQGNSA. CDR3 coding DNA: TGTACCAGCAGCCCAGACCCTCAAGAGACCCAGTACTTC. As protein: CTSSPDPQETQYF.

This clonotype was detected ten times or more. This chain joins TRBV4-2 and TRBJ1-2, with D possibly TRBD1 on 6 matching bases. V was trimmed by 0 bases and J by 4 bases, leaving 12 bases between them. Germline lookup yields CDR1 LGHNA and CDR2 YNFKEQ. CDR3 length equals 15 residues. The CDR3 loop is CASSQDWGGAYGYTF. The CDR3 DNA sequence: TGTGCCAGCAGCCAAGATTGGGGGGGCGCCTATGGCTACACCTTC.

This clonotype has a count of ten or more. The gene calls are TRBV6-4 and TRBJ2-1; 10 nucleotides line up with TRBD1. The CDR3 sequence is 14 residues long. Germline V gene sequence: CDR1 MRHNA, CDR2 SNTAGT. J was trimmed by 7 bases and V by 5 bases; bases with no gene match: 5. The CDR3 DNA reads TGTGCCAGCAGTCCGGGACAGGGGATTAATGAGCAGTTCTTC. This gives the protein CASSPGQGINEQFF.

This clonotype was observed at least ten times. CDR3 sequence reads: CSAGLAESSYNEQFF. CDR3 sequence (DNA): TGCAGTGCTGGACTAGCGGAGAGCTCCTACAATGAGCAGTTCTTC. The V and J genes are TRBV20-1 and TRBJ2-1; 10 bases map to TRBD2. V lost 5 bases to trimming and J lost 0 bases; unmatched junction nucleotides: 4. From germline, CDR1 is DFQATT and CDR2 SNEGSKA (reference sequence). The CDR3 covers 15 residues.

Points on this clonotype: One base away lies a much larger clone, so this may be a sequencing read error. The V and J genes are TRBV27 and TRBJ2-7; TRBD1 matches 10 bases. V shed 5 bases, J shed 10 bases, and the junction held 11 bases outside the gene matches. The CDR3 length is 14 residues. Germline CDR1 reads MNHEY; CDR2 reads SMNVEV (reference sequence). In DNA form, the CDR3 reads TGTGCCAGCAGTGTCCGGGACAGGGGTTACATTCAGTACGTC. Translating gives CASSVRDRGYIQYV.

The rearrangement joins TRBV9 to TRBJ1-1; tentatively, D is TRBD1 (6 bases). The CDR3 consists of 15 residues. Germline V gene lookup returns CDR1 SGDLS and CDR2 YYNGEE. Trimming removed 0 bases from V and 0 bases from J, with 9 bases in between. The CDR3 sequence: CASSVGGGMNTEAFF. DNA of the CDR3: TGTGCCAGCAGCGTAGGGGGGGGCATGAACACTGAAGCTTTCTTT.

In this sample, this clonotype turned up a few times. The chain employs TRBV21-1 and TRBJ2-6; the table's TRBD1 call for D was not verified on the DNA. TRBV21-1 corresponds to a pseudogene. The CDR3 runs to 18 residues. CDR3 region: CASSKPVSGSSGANVLTF. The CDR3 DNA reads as TGTGCCAGCAGCAAACCGGTCTCGGGCTCCTCTGGGGCCAACGTCCTGACTTTC.

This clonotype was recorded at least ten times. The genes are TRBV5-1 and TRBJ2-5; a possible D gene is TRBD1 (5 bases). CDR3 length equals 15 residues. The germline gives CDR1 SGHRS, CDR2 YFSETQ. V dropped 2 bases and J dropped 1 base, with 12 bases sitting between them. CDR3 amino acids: CASSFPQGSQETQYF. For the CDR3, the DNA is TGCGCCAGCAGCTTTCCCCAGGGAAGCCAAGAGACCCAGTACTTC.

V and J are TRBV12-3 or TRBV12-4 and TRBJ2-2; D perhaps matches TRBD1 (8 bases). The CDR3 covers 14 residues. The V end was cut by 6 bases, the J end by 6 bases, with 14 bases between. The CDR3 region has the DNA TGTGCCAGCAGGTTACAGGGGGGGGCCGGGGAGCTGTTTTTT. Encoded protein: CASRLQGGAGELFF.

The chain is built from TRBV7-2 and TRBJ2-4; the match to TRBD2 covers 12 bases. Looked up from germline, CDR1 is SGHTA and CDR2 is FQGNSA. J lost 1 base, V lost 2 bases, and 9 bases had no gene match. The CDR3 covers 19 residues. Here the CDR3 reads CASSLYLAGGPGAKNIQYF. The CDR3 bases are TGTGCCAGCAGCTTATATCTAGCGGGAGGGCCGGGTGCCAAAAACATTCAGTACTTC.

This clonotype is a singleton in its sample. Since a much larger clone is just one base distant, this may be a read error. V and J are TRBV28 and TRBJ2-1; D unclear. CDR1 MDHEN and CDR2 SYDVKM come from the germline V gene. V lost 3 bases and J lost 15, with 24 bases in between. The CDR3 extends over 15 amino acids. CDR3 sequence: CASSLASASSFWRFF. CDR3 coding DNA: TGTGCCAGCAGTTTGGCCAGTGCCTCCTCATTTTGGCGGTTCTTC.

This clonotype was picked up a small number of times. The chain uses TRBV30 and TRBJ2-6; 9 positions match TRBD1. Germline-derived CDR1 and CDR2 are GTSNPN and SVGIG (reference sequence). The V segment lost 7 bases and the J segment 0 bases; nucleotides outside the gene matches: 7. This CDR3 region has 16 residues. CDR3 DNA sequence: TGTGCCTTAGTACAGGGGGCTCTCTCTGGGGCCAACGTCCTGACTTTC. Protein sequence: CALVQGALSGANVLTF.

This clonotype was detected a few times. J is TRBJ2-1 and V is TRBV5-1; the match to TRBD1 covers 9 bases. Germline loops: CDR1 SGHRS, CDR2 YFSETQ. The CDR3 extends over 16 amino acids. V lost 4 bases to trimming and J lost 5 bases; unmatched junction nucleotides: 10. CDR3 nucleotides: TGCGCCAGCAGCAAAAGCCCGGGACAGGGCCACAATGAGCAGTTCTTC. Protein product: CASSKSPGQGHNEQFF.

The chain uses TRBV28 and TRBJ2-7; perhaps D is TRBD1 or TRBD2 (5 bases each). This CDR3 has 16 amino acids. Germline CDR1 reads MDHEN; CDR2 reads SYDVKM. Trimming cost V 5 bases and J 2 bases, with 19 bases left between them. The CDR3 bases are TGTGCCAGCAGTACCCCTTGGGACGGGGCCCCCTACGAGCAGTACTTC. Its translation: CASSTPWDGAPYEQYF.

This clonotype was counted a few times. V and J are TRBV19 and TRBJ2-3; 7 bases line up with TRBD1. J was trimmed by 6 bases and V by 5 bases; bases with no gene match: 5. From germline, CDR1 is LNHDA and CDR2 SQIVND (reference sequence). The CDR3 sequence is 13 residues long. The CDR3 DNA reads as TGTGCCAGTAGTTCCACAGGGGCGGATACGCAGTATTTT. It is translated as CASSSTGADTQYF.

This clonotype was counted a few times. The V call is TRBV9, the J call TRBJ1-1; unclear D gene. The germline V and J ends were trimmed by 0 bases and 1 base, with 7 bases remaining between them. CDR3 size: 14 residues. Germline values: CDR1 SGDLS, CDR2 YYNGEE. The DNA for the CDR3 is TGTGCCAGCAGCGTAGAGCAATGGAACACTGAAGCTTTCTTT. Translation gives CASSVEQWNTEAFF. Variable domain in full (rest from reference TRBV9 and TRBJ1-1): DSGVTQTPKHLITATGQRVTLRCSPRSGDLSVYWYQQSLDQGLQFLIQYYNGEERAKGNILERFSAQQFPDLHSELNLSSLELGDSALYFCASSVEQWNTEAFFGQGTRLTVV.

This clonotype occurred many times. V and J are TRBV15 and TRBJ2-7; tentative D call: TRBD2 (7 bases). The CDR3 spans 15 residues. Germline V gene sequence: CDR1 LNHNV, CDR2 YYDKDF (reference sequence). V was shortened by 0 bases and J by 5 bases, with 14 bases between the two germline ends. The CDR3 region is CATSRDLGGRDEQYF. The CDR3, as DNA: TGTGCCACCAGCAGAGATCTGGGGGGGCGCGACGAGCAGTACTTC.

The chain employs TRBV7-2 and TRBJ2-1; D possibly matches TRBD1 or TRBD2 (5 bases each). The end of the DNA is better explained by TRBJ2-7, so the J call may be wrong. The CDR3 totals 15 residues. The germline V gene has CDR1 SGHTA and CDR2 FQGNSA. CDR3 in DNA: TGTGCCAGCAGCTTAGCGCACGGGACCTACAATGAGCAGTACTTC. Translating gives CASSLAHGTYNEQYF.

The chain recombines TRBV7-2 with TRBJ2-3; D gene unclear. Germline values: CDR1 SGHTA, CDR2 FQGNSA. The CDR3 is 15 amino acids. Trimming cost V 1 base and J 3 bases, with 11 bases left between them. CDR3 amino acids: CASSLEGMRTDTQYF. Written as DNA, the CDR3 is TGTGCCAGCAGCTTAGAAGGGATGCGGACAGATACGCAGTATTTT.

CDR3: CASSFYRSLAKNIQYF. The DNA for the CDR3 is TGTGCCAGCAGCTTCTATCGGAGTCTAGCCAAAAACATTCAGTACTTC. The genes are TRBV5-6 and TRBJ2-4; D unresolved. V was cut by 2 bases and J by 0 bases, with 12 bases left in between. This CDR3 contains 16 residues. CDR1 and CDR2 from the germline V gene are SGHDT and YYEEEE.

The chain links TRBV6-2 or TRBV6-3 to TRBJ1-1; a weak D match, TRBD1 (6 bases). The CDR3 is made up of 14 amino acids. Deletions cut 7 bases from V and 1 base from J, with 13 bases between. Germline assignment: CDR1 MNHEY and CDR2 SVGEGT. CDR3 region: CASNDGGQNTEAFF. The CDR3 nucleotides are TGTGCCAGCAACGACGGGGGCCAGAACACTGAAGCTTTCTTT.

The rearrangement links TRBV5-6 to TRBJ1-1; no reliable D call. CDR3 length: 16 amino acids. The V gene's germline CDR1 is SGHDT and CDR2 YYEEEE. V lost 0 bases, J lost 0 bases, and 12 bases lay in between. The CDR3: CASSLDGLWMNTEAFF. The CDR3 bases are TGTGCCAGCAGCTTGGACGGGTTATGGATGAACACTGAAGCTTTCTTT.